The source of this TCR beta chain is a study of blood T cell repertoires in COVID-19. In the study overall: Sample material is recorded as cDNA or gDNA derived from T cells, B-cell-depleted T cells, or PBMCs.

Measured with immunoSEQ multiplex PCR; TCRdb has only the in-frame clones, and not every one. Among 310,000 or so clones listed, around 85% were seen once. J lost 3 bases, V lost 3 bases, and 11 bases had no gene match. Looked up from germline, CDR1 is LNHNV and CDR2 is YYDKDF (reference sequence). The CDR3 is 16 residues long. V usage is TRBV15 and J usage is TRBJ2-7; 7 bases agree with TRBD1. The TCR was taken from a woman aged 25 to 39 who had recovered from COVID-19. The sequenced sample was peripheral blood. The CDR3 coding sequence is TGTGCCACCAGCAGGTTTAGACTCCGGGACAGCTACGAGCAGTACTTC. This translates into CATSRFRLRDSYEQYF.